These 30 T cell receptor beta chains were sequenced from one sample in a study of graft-versus-host responses after intestinal transplantation. The starting material, graft tissue, was processed to release intraepithelial and lamina propria lymphocytes. The table came from immunoSEQ multiplex PCR; TCRdb's copy has only in-frame clones and leaves some out. The table has some 66,000 clones, about nine tenths seen once. This specimen consisted of ileum tissue, obtained roughly 390 days after transplant. These receptors all come from a human patient who received an intestinal transplant, so some T cells may come from the graft donor.

This clone has more than one count but fewer than ten. The rearrangement joins TRBV28 to TRBJ1-5; 7 nucleotides align to TRBD1. The CDR3 is made up of 15 amino acids. The germline CDR1 and CDR2 sequences are MDHEN and SYDVKM. Losses at the gene ends were 4 bases for V and 5 bases for J; bases not matched to a gene: 8. CDR3 coding DNA: TGTGCCAGCAGTTCTTCTGACAGGGTCTATCAGCCCCAGCATTTT. This encodes CASSSSDRVYQPQHF.

This clone occurred a few times. The germline gene is not matched at one end of the junction; a read error may be the cause. This rearrangement joins TRBV5-1 to TRBJ1-2, with TRBD1 matching over 7 bases. CDR1 and CDR2 (germline): SGHRS, YFSETQ. The CDR3 is 14 amino acids. In DNA, the CDR3 is TGTGCCAGCAGCTTGGGACAGCCCCTCTCTGGCTACACCTTC. Its protein product is CASSLGQPLSGYTF.

This chain uses TRBV9 with TRBJ1-3; maybe TRBD1 (5 bases). V shed 0 bases and J shed 6 bases, with 10 bases lying between them. Germline CDR1 SGDLS, CDR2 YYNGEE. This CDR3 has 14 amino acids. The CDR3 DNA reads TGTGCCAGCAGCGTAGGTCAGGGTCAAAACACCATATATTTT. Encoded protein: CASSVGQGQNTIYF.

J is TRBJ1-2 and V is TRBV5-4, with a weak D call TRBD1 (6 bases). The germline V and J ends were trimmed by 0 bases and 4 bases, with 19 bases remaining between them. The germline V gene has CDR1 SGHNT and CDR2 YYREEE (reference sequence). This CDR3 is 17 amino acids long. In DNA, the CDR3 is TGTGCCAGCAGCTTGGGGTGGGGGCGCGGCGTTACCTATGGCTACACCTTC. Amino acid sequence: CASSLGWGRGVTYGYTF.

Concerning this clone itself: An end of the junction differs from the germline gene, which may be a read error. This chain connects TRBV19 to TRBJ2-2, with D uncertain. Germline CDR1 and CDR2: LNHDA and SQIVND (reference sequence). The length of the CDR3 is 15 residues. The CDR3 sequence is CAGSSYLLNTGELFF. The CDR3 DNA sequence: TGTGCCGGTAGTAGCTACCTATTGAACACCGGGGAGCTGTTTTTT. The full variable domain, with the rest looked up from reference TRBV19 and TRBJ2-2, is DGGITQSPKYLFRKEGQNVTLSCEQNLNHDAMYWYRQDPGQGLRLIYYSQIVNDFQKGDIAEGYSVSREKKESFPLTVTSAQKNPTAFYLCAGSSYLLNTGELFFGEGSRLTVL.

The V and J genes are TRBV9 and TRBJ2-1; a weak D match, TRBD2 (7 bases). The CDR3 extends over 14 amino acids. Looked up from germline, CDR1 is SGDLS and CDR2 is YYNGEE. V was shortened by 2 bases and J by 4 bases, with 10 bases between the two germline ends. The CDR3 DNA sequence: TGTGCCAGCAGCGTCGCGGGGGCATACAATGAGCAGTTCTTC. Its protein product is CASSVAGAYNEQFF.

The chain recombines TRBV28 with TRBJ2-3, with D possibly TRBD2 on 6 matching bases. In germline, CDR1 is MDHEN, CDR2 SYDVKM. CDR3 length equals 18 residues. V was trimmed by 8 bases and J by 0 bases, leaving 24 bases between them. The CDR3 sequence is CASLGVFGTPESTDTQYF. In nucleotides, the CDR3 is TGTGCCAGCTTGGGTGTTTTTGGGACTCCTGAAAGCACAGATACGCAGTATTTT.

A few counts support this clone. This sequence joins TRBV5-1 and TRBJ2-7, with TRBD1 identical over 7 bases. V dropped 0 bases and J dropped 5; count of bases not matched to a gene: 8. The CDR3 is 15 amino acids. Germline loops: CDR1 SGHRS, CDR2 YFSETQ. CDR3 residues: CASSLEGAPDDEQYF. The CDR3 bases are TGCGCCAGCAGCTTGGAGGGGGCCCCGGACGACGAGCAGTACTTC.

V gene TRBV6-1 combines with J gene TRBJ2-3; D is perhaps TRBD1 (6 bases). Trimming shortened V by 6 bases and J by 7 bases, and 14 bases separated the two germline ends. The CDR3 loop spans 13 amino acids. CDR1 is MNHNS and CDR2 is SASEGT in the germline V gene. CDR3 sequence reads: CASRHRDRNTQYF. CDR3 coding DNA: TGTGCCAGCAGACACAGGGATAGGAATACGCAGTATTTT.

This clone was found once. The genes are TRBV5-1 and TRBJ2-1, with 13 bases that match TRBD2. Germline V gives CDR1 SGHRS, CDR2 YFSETQ. The CDR3 spans 15 residues. Trimming took 4 bases from V and 10 from J; bases not matched to a gene: 8. This CDR3 is CASSPRLAGGHEQFF. Written as DNA, the CDR3 is TGCGCCAGCAGCCCCAGACTAGCGGGAGGCCACGAGCAGTTCTTC.

V and J are TRBV16 and TRBJ2-3; D may correspond to TRBD1 or TRBD2 (5 bases each). V was cut by 0 bases and J by 4 bases, with 20 bases left in between. The CDR3 is made up of 18 amino acids. CDR1 is KGHSY and CDR2 is FQNENV in the germline V gene. The DNA of the CDR3 is TGTGCCAGCAGCCAATCGAGTGGGGACCCGTTCTCCCCAGATACGCAGTATTTT. Translation: CASSQSSGDPFSPDTQYF.

V gene TRBV5-1 combines with J gene TRBJ1-4; D is unresolved. The V end was cut by 4 bases, the J end by 2 bases, with 15 bases between. This CDR3 has 16 residues. CDR1 SGHRS and CDR2 YFSETQ come from the germline V gene. The CDR3 loop is CASSGKGYTTNEKLFF. CDR3 DNA sequence: TGCGCCAGCAGCGGGAAGGGTTACACTACTAATGAAAAACTGTTTTTT.

The chain combines TRBV6-6 with TRBJ2-1; no reliable D call. The CDR3 sequence is 11 residues long. From germline, CDR1 is MNHNY and CDR2 SVGAGI (reference sequence). Trimming shortened V by 8 bases and J by 1 base, and 3 bases separated the two germline ends. Here the CDR3 DNA reads TGTGCCAGCGGATCCTACAATGAGCAGTTCTTC. This translates into CASGSYNEQFF.

The J gene is TRBJ2-5, the V gene TRBV4-2; D is undetermined. Germline V CDR1 and CDR2: LGHNA, YNFKEQ. V was trimmed by 0 bases and J by 2 bases, leaving 7 bases between them. The CDR3 contains 14 residues. The CDR3 region has the DNA TGTGCCAGCAGCCAAGAAGGCAGACAAGAGACCCAGTACTTC. Protein product: CASSQEGRQETQYF.

This clone came up once. As DNA, the CDR3 is TGTGCCAGCAGTTTGTGGCGGTCTTCCTACGAGCAGTACTTC. This translates into CASSLWRSSYEQYF. The chain has TRBV28 and TRBJ2-7; D not certain. Germline CDR1 MDHEN, CDR2 SYDVKM. Trimming removed 3 bases from V and 1 base from J, with 10 bases in between. This CDR3 spans 14 amino acids.

The genes are TRBV6-1 and TRBJ2-1; D remains unclear. The CDR3 runs to 15 residues. Trimming took off 3 bases at V and 0 bases at J, with 9 bases between the two ends. Germline V gene data show CDR1 as MNHNS and CDR2 as SASEGT. The CDR3 nucleotides read TGTGCCAGCAGTGACTGGGCCGACTCCTACAATGAGCAGTTCTTC. This sequence encodes CASSDWADSYNEQFF.

V and J are TRBV11-2 and TRBJ1-3; perhaps TRBD1 as D (5 bases). The CDR3 runs 11 residues. V gave up 7 bases and J gave up 4 bases, with 5 bases separating them. Germline assignment: CDR1 SGHAT and CDR2 FQNNGV. The CDR3 DNA reads TGTGCCAGCACAGGGGGAAACACCATATATTTT. The encoded protein is CASTGGNTIYF. Filled out from reference TRBV11-2 and TRBJ1-3, the complete variable domain reads EAGVAQSPRYKIIEKRQSVAFWCNPISGHATLYWYQQILGQGPKLLIQFQNNGVVDDSQLPKDRFSAERLKGVDSTLKIQPAKLEDSAVYLCASTGGNTIYFGEGSWLTVV.

This clone turned up a few times. The DNA of the CDR3 is TGTGCCAGCTCACCGAACCAAGAGACCCAGTACTTC. Its translation: CASSPNQETQYF. V usage is TRBV18 and J usage is TRBJ2-5; D uncertain. Per the germline V gene, CDR1 is KGHSH and CDR2 is LQKENI. V was shortened by 3 bases and J by 0 bases, with 2 bases between the two germline ends. The CDR3 length is 12 residues.

This clone appeared a single time. V and J are TRBV28 and TRBJ2-7; TRBD2 matches at 7 bases. V dropped 7 bases and J dropped 2; count of bases not matched to a gene: 5. The CDR3 spans 13 residues. Germline V gene data show CDR1 as MDHEN and CDR2 as SYDVKM. The CDR3: CASTWGGTYEQYF. The CDR3 nucleotides are TGTGCCAGCACCTGGGGAGGGACCTACGAGCAGTACTTC.

The sample holds one count of this clone. The V gene is TRBV7-2, the J gene TRBJ2-2; D remains unclear. Trimming removed 1 base from V and 1 base from J, with 7 bases in between. Germline V gene sequence: CDR1 SGHTA, CDR2 FQGNSA. CDR3 length: 15 residues. Here the CDR3 reads CASSLVLGNTGELFF. For the CDR3, the DNA is TGTGCCAGCAGCTTAGTCTTGGGGAACACCGGGGAGCTGTTTTTT.

The chain employs TRBV28 and TRBJ1-1, with 9 bases matching TRBD1. Trimming at V came to 3 bases and at J to 6 bases, leaving 2 bases not matched to a gene. Germline assignment: CDR1 MDHEN and CDR2 SYDVKM. This CDR3 contains 13 residues. CDR3 coding DNA: TGTGCCAGCAGTTTGGGACAGGGAGCTGAAGCTTTCTTT. This encodes CASSLGQGAEAFF.

This clone was recorded once. V is TRBV27 and J is TRBJ2-3; D ambiguous. CDR1 is MNHEY and CDR2 is SMNVEV in the germline V gene (reference sequence). This CDR3 region has 15 residues. Trimming stripped 4 bases from V and 4 bases from J, with 15 bases between. CDR3 region: CASSSQGLIPDTQYF. CDR3 DNA sequence: TGTGCCAGCAGTTCCCAAGGTTTAATCCCAGATACGCAGTATTTT.

This chain joins TRBV23-1 and TRBJ1-5; D not resolved. TRBV23-1 falls under the ORF class, with uncertain function. The CDR3 totals 17 residues. Trimming took 0 bases from V and 1 from J, leaving 13 bases between them. This CDR3 is CASSQSHGVQSNQPQHF. The DNA of the CDR3 is TGCGCCAGCAGTCAATCGCACGGGGTACAGAGCAATCAGCCCCAGCATTTT.

The chain links TRBV18 to TRBJ1-4; D remains ambiguous. CDR3 length equals 16 residues. Germline values: CDR1 KGHSH, CDR2 LQKENI. The V gene lost 1 base and the J gene lost 4 bases, with 13 bases spanning the gap. The CDR3 protein is CASSPRGQLLNEKLFF. DNA for the CDR3: TGTGCCAGCTCACCACGAGGCCAGCTTCTTAATGAAAAACTGTTTTTT. The variable domain in full, completed from reference TRBV18 and TRBJ1-4, reads NAGVMQNPRHLVRRRGQEARLRCSPMKGHSHVYWYRQLPEEGLKFMVYLQKENIIDESGMPKERFSAEFPKEGPSILRIQQVVRGDSAAYFCASSPRGQLLNEKLFFGSGTQLSVL.

The chain has TRBV10-3 and TRBJ2-5, with D unclear. The ends were cut back, 0 bases at V and 3 bases at J, with 2 bases in the middle. Germline assignment: CDR1 ENHRY and CDR2 SYGVKD. This CDR3 is built from 12 residues. For the CDR3, the DNA is TGTGCCATCAGTGAGTCGGAAGAGACCCAGTACTTC. The encoded protein is CAISESEETQYF.

The chain is built from TRBV7-2 and TRBJ2-5; TRBD2 matches at 13 bases. The CDR3 runs to 16 residues. With V trimmed by 5 bases and J by 4 bases, 7 bases remained unmatched. The germline gives CDR1 SGHTA, CDR2 FQGNSA. The CDR3 region is CASSTGTSGVIETQYF. Here the CDR3 DNA reads TGTGCCAGCAGCACTGGGACTAGCGGGGTGATAGAGACCCAGTACTTC.

The chain couples TRBV7-9 to TRBJ1-1; no clear D. With 0 bases removed from V and 5 bases from J, the gap between germline ends came to 4 bases. The CDR3 spans 12 residues. CDR1 is SEHNR and CDR2 is FQNEAQ in the germline V gene (reference sequence). CDR3 sequence: CASSLAWTEAFF. Here the CDR3 DNA reads TGTGCCAGCAGCTTAGCGTGGACTGAAGCTTTCTTT.

The genes are TRBV5-1 and TRBJ1-4; D is possibly TRBD1 (6 bases). Germline V gives CDR1 SGHRS, CDR2 YFSETQ. This CDR3 contains 14 residues. V shed 0 bases and J shed 10 bases, with 13 bases lying between them. The CDR3, as DNA: TGCGCCAGCAGCTTGGCACAGGAGGGGGGAAAACTGTTTTTT. It is translated as CASSLAQEGGKLFF.

The chain couples TRBV5-1 to TRBJ2-7; 8 positions agree with TRBD1. The germline V gene has CDR1 SGHRS and CDR2 YFSETQ. Unmatched junction bases numbered 5, after V lost 0 bases and J lost 3 bases. The CDR3 is made up of 15 amino acids. In nucleotides, the CDR3 is TGCGCCAGCAGCTTGGGGACAGGGCTAAGCTACGAGCAGTACTTC. Protein sequence: CASSLGTGLSYEQYF. The full variable domain, rest sourced from reference TRBV5-1 and TRBJ2-7, is KAGVTQTPRYLIKTRGQQVTLSCSPISGHRSVSWYQQTPGQGLQFLFEYFSETQRNKGNFPGRFSGRQFSNSRSEMNVSTLELGDSALYLCASSLGTGLSYEQYFGPGTRLTVT.

The chain links TRBV5-1 to TRBJ2-7; 15 bases map to TRBD2. The CDR3 loop spans 16 amino acids. Germline assignment: CDR1 SGHRS and CDR2 YFSETQ. J lost 6 bases, V lost 4 bases, and 8 bases had no gene match. This CDR3 reads CASSPGLAGGKAEQYF. The CDR3 region has the DNA TGCGCCAGCAGCCCCGGACTAGCGGGAGGGAAGGCCGAGCAGTACTTC.